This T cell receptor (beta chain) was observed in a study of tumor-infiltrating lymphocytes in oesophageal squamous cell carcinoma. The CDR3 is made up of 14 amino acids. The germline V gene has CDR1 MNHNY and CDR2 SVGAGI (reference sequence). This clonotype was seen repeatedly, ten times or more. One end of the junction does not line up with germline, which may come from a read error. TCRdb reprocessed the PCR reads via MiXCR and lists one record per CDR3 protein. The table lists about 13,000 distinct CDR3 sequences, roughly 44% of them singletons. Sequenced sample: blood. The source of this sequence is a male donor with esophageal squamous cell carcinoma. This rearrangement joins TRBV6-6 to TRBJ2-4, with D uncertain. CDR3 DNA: TGTGCCAGCAGTTACTCGGGCTATAATTCACCCCTCCACTTC. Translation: CASSYSGYNSPLHF.